The next 27 T cell receptor beta chains were all read from a single sample in a study of CD8+ T cells in alopecia areata. RNA extraction and reverse transcription yielded cDNA as sequencing template. This table comes from immunoSEQ multiplex PCR, and its TCRdb copy is limited to in-frame clones, with some not included. The sample yields 110,000 to 150,000 clones, about 51% seen once. As to treatment: oral pan-JAK inhibitor, 5-10 mg twice daily. The sample was CD8+ T cells sorted from blood, taken at week 4, from a patient treated with tofacitinib. The receptors were sampled from a human donor with alopecia areata.

This chain connects TRBV19 to TRBJ2-2; D is undetermined. CDR1 and CDR2 (germline): LNHDA, SQIVND (reference sequence). There are 12 residues in the CDR3. V shed 3 bases and J shed 5 bases, with 4 bases lying between them. CDR3 coding DNA: TGTGCCAGTAGTATTGGGACCGGGGAGCTGTTTTTT. This encodes CASSIGTGELFF.

This CDR3 reads CASSVDRGRGANVLTF. CDR3 nucleotides: TGTGCCAGCAGCGTGGACAGGGGGCGTGGGGCCAACGTCCTGACTTTC. V is TRBV9 and J is TRBJ2-6, with TRBD1 matching over 11 bases. J was trimmed by 3 bases and V by 2 bases; bases with no gene match: 1. The CDR3 contains 16 residues. Germline values: CDR1 SGDLS, CDR2 YYNGEE.

The rearrangement joins TRBV11-2 to TRBJ2-2; weak D call: TRBD2 (5 bases). V was shortened by 2 bases and J by 2 bases, with 9 bases between the two germline ends. This CDR3 region has 15 residues. CDR1 is SGHAT and CDR2 is FQNNGV in the germline V gene. The CDR3 bases are TGTGCCAGCAGCTTAACGGGGAAAAACACCGGGGAGCTGTTTTTT. Protein sequence: CASSLTGKNTGELFF.

The gene calls are TRBV9 and TRBJ1-6; TRBD1 might be the D (5 bases). The CDR3 is 14 residues long. Germline V gene data show CDR1 as SGDLS and CDR2 as YYNGEE. Trimming took off 4 bases at V and 14 bases at J, with 19 bases between the two ends. The chain's CDR3 is CASSQGGGEVTLHF. The CDR3 region has the DNA TGTGCCAGCAGCCAGGGTGGAGGGGAAGTAACCCTCCACTTT.

This clone was seen a few times. The chain recombines TRBV19 with TRBJ2-2, with D perhaps TRBD2 (6 bases). Trimming removed 3 bases at V and 3 bases at J, with 11 bases between. Germline loops: CDR1 LNHDA, CDR2 SQIVND (reference sequence). The CDR3 sequence is 15 residues long. The CDR3 is CASSMIRDYTGELFF. The CDR3 DNA is TGTGCCAGTAGTATGATAAGGGACTACACCGGGGAGCTGTTTTTT. Using reference TRBV19 and TRBJ2-2 for the parts outside the CDR3, the full variable domain is DGGITQSPKYLFRKEGQNVTLSCEQNLNHDAMYWYRQDPGQGLRLIYYSQIVNDFQKGDIAEGYSVSREKKESFPLTVTSAQKNPTAFYLCASSMIRDYTGELFFGEGSRLTVL.

Note on this clone: The sample has other DNA sequences that encode this CDR3 too. The chain links TRBV6-1 to TRBJ2-7; the D gene could be TRBD1 or TRBD2 (6 bases each). Trimming pared 6 bases from V and 0 bases from J, leaving 12 bases between. Germline CDR1 MNHNS, CDR2 SASEGT. This CDR3 region has 14 residues. The CDR3 reads CASSQRGASYEQYF. As DNA, the CDR3 is TGTGCCAGCAGCCAAAGGGGGGCCTCCTACGAGCAGTACTTC.

The genes are TRBV2 and TRBJ2-5; 7 bases agree with TRBD1. J lost 3 bases, V lost 2 bases, and 6 bases had no gene match. CDR1 is SNHLY and CDR2 is FYNNEI in the germline V gene. The CDR3 covers 15 residues. This CDR3 reads CASSELAGGKETQYF. CDR3 in DNA: TGTGCCAGCAGTGAACTCGCAGGGGGAAAAGAGACCCAGTACTTC.

There are a few counts of this clone. Only one base separates this from a far larger clonotype, so it likely reflects a read error. The same CDR3 can be traced to other DNA sequences in this sample. The gene calls are TRBV7-9 and TRBJ2-3, with 13 nucleotides matching TRBD2. Germline trimming cut 5 bases from V and 5 bases from J; bases unmatched to any gene: 7. The CDR3 is 16 amino acids. The germline CDR1 and CDR2 sequences are SEHNR and FQNEAQ (reference sequence). DNA of the CDR3: TGTGCCAGCAGCCAAGGTAGACTAGCGGGGGGAGATACGCAGTATTTT. Residues: CASSQGRLAGGDTQYF.

With respect to this clone: The junction departs from the called germline gene at one end, perhaps through a read error. The CDR3 is CASSSLASEGTQYF. In DNA, the CDR3 is TGTGCTAGCAGCTCCCTGGCCAGCGAAGGGACCCAGTACTTC. This chain connects TRBV7-7 to TRBJ2-5, with D unresolved. CDR1 is SSHAT, CDR2 FNYEAQ, per germline (reference sequence). There are 14 residues in the CDR3. The entire variable domain, with the rest obtained from reference TRBV7-7 and TRBJ2-5, is as follows: GAGVSQSPRYKVTKRGQDVTLRCDPISSHATLYWYQQALGQGPEFLTYFNYEAQPDKSGLPSDRFSAERPEGSISTLTIQRTEQRDSAMYRCASSSLASEGTQYFGPGTRLLVL.

This clone occurred many times. This chain uses TRBV7-9 with TRBJ1-2; 7 nucleotides line up with TRBD1. The germline V gene has CDR1 SEHNR and CDR2 FQNEAQ (reference sequence). After removal of 5 bases from V and 5 bases from J, the junction contained 5 bases not matched to a gene. CDR3 length: 13 amino acids. The CDR3 nucleotides are TGTGCCAGCAGCCTAACAGGGGAGTATGGCTACACCTTC. Residues: CASSLTGEYGYTF.

This clone was counted only a few times. This sequence joins TRBV6-5 and TRBJ2-5, with D perhaps being TRBD1 or TRBD2 (5 bases each). This CDR3 contains 11 residues. Germline-derived CDR1 and CDR2 are MNHEY and SVGAGI. V lost 5 bases and J lost 4, with 5 bases in between. Written as DNA, the CDR3 is TGTGCCAGCAGTGGGGGAGAGACCCAGTACTTC. It specifies CASSGGETQYF.

This clone was counted once. V is TRBV6-5 and J is TRBJ2-3; 10 nucleotides match TRBD2. V lost 6 bases to trimming and J lost 2 bases; unmatched junction nucleotides: 5. Germline values: CDR1 MNHEY, CDR2 SVGAGI. This CDR3 region has 15 residues. CDR3 coding DNA: TGTGCCAGCAGCAGAACTAGCGGGGCCACAGATACGCAGTATTTT. As protein: CASSRTSGATDTQYF.

This clone was counted between two and nine times. V is TRBV7-3 and J is TRBJ2-6; TRBD2 might be the D (5 bases). There are 18 residues in the CDR3. Germline V gives CDR1 SGHTA, CDR2 FQGTGA. Between the trimmed V and J ends, which lost 5 bases and 1 base, there was a span of 18 bases. DNA for the CDR3: TGTGCCAGCAGCCCAACCCAAGCGGTGGGGTCTGGGGCCAACGTCCTGACTTTC. It codes for CASSPTQAVGSGANVLTF.

The chain links TRBV11-2 to TRBJ2-3; D is unresolved. This CDR3 spans 15 amino acids. CDR1 is SGHAT and CDR2 is FQNNGV in the germline V gene. V gave up 0 bases and J gave up 2 bases, with 9 bases separating them. The CDR3 nucleotides read TGTGCCAGCAGCTTAGATCGGCCATTCACAGATACGCAGTATTTT. Its translation: CASSLDRPFTDTQYF.

This sequence joins TRBV4-3 and TRBJ1-1; 8 positions match TRBD1. V lost 3 bases and J lost 1; bases outside the gene matches: 7. This CDR3 is built from 16 residues. CDR1 and CDR2 from the germline V gene are LGHNA and YSLEER. CDR3: CASSQMGQERNTEAFF. In DNA form, the CDR3 reads TGCGCCAGCAGCCAGATGGGACAGGAGAGGAACACTGAAGCTTTCTTT.

This clone was seen a few times. The V call is TRBV29-1, the J call TRBJ2-1, with a weak D call TRBD1 (6 bases). The CDR3 is 13 amino acids. From germline, CDR1 is SQVTM and CDR2 ANQGSEA. Trimming removed 0 bases at V and 12 bases at J, with 15 bases between. The CDR3: CSVEDLQGQGQFF. The CDR3 DNA sequence: TGCAGCGTTGAAGATCTACAGGGTCAAGGGCAGTTCTTC.

The rearrangement joins TRBV6-5 to TRBJ1-6, with 7 bases matching TRBD1. This CDR3 has 16 residues. Germline values: CDR1 MNHEY, CDR2 SVGAGI. V was clipped by 2 bases and J by 1 base; unmatched bases: 2. Here the CDR3 reads CASSYTGVSYNSPLHF. CDR3 nucleotides: TGTGCCAGCAGTTACACAGGGGTGTCCTATAATTCACCCCTCCACTTT.

The chain carries TRBV29-1 and TRBJ2-3; D is ambiguous. The length of the CDR3 is 15 residues. The V end was cut by 4 bases, the J end by 2 bases, with 16 bases between. Germline V lookup: CDR1 SQVTM, CDR2 ANQGSEA. The CDR3 region has the DNA TGCAGCGTTGTCGCGTGGGTTAGTGACACAGATACGCAGTATTTT. This encodes CSVVAWVSDTDTQYF.

J is TRBJ2-6 and V is TRBV5-5; no reliable D call. V gave up 3 bases and J gave up 0 bases, with 19 bases separating them. The length of the CDR3 is 19 residues. Per the germline V gene, CDR1 is SGHKS and CDR2 is YYEKEE (reference sequence). The CDR3 DNA reads TGTGCCAGCAGCTCGATCCAGGTAGGCCGCCGCTCTGGGGCCAACGTCCTGACTTTC. Protein product: CASSSIQVGRRSGANVLTF.

The gene calls are TRBV27 and TRBJ1-1; possible D gene TRBD1, 5 bases. CDR1 MNHEY and CDR2 SMNVEV come from the germline V gene (reference sequence). V was cut by 5 bases and J by 1 base, with 8 bases left in between. The CDR3 is made up of 13 amino acids. CDR3 in DNA: TGTGCCAGCAGTAGACAGCCGAACACTGAAGCTTTCTTT. It is translated as CASSRQPNTEAFF.

The genes are TRBV29-1 and TRBJ1-1; D remains ambiguous. Trimming cost V 7 bases and J 1 base, with 10 bases left between them. CDR3 size: 12 residues. Germline V lookup: CDR1 SQVTM, CDR2 ANQGSEA. In DNA form, the CDR3 reads TGCAGCGCCAGCCCACAGAACACTGAAGCTTTCTTT. It translates to CSASPQNTEAFF.

This clone was found a few times. The V and J genes are TRBV7-9 and TRBJ1-1; maybe TRBD1 (5 bases). The germline V gene has CDR1 SEHNR and CDR2 FQNEAQ (reference sequence). The length of the CDR3 is 14 residues. The V end was cut by 4 bases, the J end by 5 bases, with 14 bases between. CDR3 region: CASSWGGSRTEAFF. In DNA form, the CDR3 reads TGTGCCAGCAGCTGGGGGGGTAGCCGGACTGAAGCTTTCTTT.

The chain links TRBV30 to TRBJ1-4; D is undetermined. V lost 5 bases, J lost 1 base, and 8 bases lay in between. CDR1 and CDR2 (germline): GTSNPN, SVGIG (reference sequence). The CDR3 extends over 13 amino acids. CDR3 sequence (DNA): TGTGCCTGGTCGGCGGTAACTAATGAAAAACTGTTTTTT. Amino acids: CAWSAVTNEKLFF.

Only a few counts were recorded for this clone. The chain recombines TRBV18 with TRBJ2-5; 8 bases line up with TRBD2. After removal of 0 bases from V and 4 bases from J, the junction contained 7 bases not matched to a gene. This CDR3 is built from 16 residues. CDR1 and CDR2 from the germline V gene are KGHSH and LQKENI. The CDR3 bases are TGTGCCAGCTCACCACCGGTAGCGGGGTTAGGAGAGACCCAGTACTTC. The encoded protein is CASSPPVAGLGETQYF.

In its sample, this clone was seen once. CDR3 nucleotides: TGCGCCAGCAGCCAGGCGACAGGGGTTGGAACTGAAGCTTTCTTT. Residues: CASSQATGVGTEAFF. The J gene is TRBJ1-1, the V gene TRBV4-1, with 8 bases fitting TRBD1. Germline CDR1 is MGHRA and CDR2 is YSYEKL. This CDR3 is built from 15 residues. V shed 3 bases, J shed 5 bases, and the junction held 8 bases outside the gene matches.

This chain links TRBV27 with TRBJ1-2, with 11 bases fitting TRBD1. The length of the CDR3 is 17 residues. Trimming at V came to 6 bases and at J to 2 bases, leaving 11 bases not matched to a gene. Germline V lookup: CDR1 MNHEY, CDR2 SMNVEV (reference sequence). The CDR3 region has the DNA TGTGCCAGCAGACGAATCGGGACAGGGGGATCGAACTATGGCTACACCTTC. This encodes CASRRIGTGGSNYGYTF.

The chain carries TRBV25-1 and TRBJ2-3, with D possibly matching TRBD2 (6 bases). Trimming stripped 1 base from V and 1 base from J, with 12 bases between. Germline-derived CDR1 and CDR2 are MGHDK and SYGVNS. This CDR3 contains 16 residues. The CDR3 is CASSELGLRGTDTQYF. CDR3 sequence (DNA): TGTGCCAGCAGTGAATTGGGACTCCGCGGCACAGATACGCAGTATTTT.